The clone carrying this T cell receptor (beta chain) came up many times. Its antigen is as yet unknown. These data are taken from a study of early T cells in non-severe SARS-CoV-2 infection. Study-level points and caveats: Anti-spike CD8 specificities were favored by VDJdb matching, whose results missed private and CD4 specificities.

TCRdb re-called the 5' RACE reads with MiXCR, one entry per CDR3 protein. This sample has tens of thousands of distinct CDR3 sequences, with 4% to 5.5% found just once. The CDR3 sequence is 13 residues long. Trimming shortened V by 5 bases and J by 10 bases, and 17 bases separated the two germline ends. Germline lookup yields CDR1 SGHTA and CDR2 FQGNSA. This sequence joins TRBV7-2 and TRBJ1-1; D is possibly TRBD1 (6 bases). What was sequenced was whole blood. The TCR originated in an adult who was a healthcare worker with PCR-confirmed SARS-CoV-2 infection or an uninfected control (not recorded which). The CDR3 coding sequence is TGTGCCAGCAGCATAAGCTGGGCAGGGGCAGCTTTCTTT. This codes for CASSISWAGAAFF.